The sequence of this TCR beta chain was determined in a study of blood T cell repertoires in COVID-19. TCRdb's table, derived via immunoSEQ multiplex PCR, lists solely in-frame clones and lacks some. The table includes fewer than 300,000 clones, approximately 91% detected once. The CDR3 contains 13 residues. The germline V and J ends were trimmed by 1 base and 7 bases, with 11 bases remaining between them. Germline CDR1 and CDR2: SEHNR and FQNEAQ (reference sequence). This sequence joins TRBV7-9 and TRBJ2-7, with D possibly TRBD2 on 5 matching bases. Sequenced input: PBMCs or T cells enriched from blood (not recorded which). The sequence was collected from a woman in her thirties or forties with acute COVID-19. CDR3 in amino acids: CASSLVGMGEQYF. In DNA, the CDR3 is TGTGCCAGCAGCTTAGTCGGGATGGGTGAGCAGTACTTC. Full variable domain (rest looked up from reference TRBV7-9 and TRBJ2-7): DTGVSQNPRHKITKRGQNVTFRCDPISEHNRLYWYRQTLGQGPEFLTYFQNEAQLEKSRLLSDRFSAERPKGSFSTLEIQRTEQGDSAMYLCASSLVGMGEQYFGPGTRLTVT.